This T cell receptor beta chain was found in a study of blood T cells in healthy people across ages. Notes on the study in general: Across the age range, TCR beta diversity per million T cells fell in a roughly linear way.

The trim removed 4 bases at V and 1 base at J, leaving 4 bases unmatched. CDR3 length equals 16 residues. This clonotype turned up a few times. What it recognizes is unknown. Primers used in a second PCR of about 7 to 12 cycles were a sample-barcoded 5' primer and a J-beta primer mix. MiXCR, run by TCRdb on the 5' RACE reads, gives a single entry per CDR3 protein. This sample has hundreds of thousands of distinct CDR3 sequences, with 55% to 65% found just once. This chain uses TRBV12-3 or TRBV12-4 with TRBJ2-3; 11 nucleotides match TRBD2. The source is a man between 25 and 39 years old in good health. Sequences were obtained from blood. CDR3 amino acids: CASSSSTSGGTDTQYF. DNA of the CDR3: TGTGCCAGCAGTTCCTCGACTAGCGGGGGCACAGATACGCAGTATTTT.